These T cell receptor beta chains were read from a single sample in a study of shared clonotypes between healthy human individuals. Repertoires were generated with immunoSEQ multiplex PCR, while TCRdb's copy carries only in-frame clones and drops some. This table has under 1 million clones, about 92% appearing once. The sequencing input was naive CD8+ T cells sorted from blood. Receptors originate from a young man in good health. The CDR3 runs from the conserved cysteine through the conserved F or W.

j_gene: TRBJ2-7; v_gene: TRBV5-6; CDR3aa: CASSPGTSSYEQYF
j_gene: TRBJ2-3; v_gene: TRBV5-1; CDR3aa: CASSLDGQDNTDTQYF
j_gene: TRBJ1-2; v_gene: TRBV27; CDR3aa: CASSLSTGSLYGYTF
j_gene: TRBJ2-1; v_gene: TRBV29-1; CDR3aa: CSVEGGGGDEQFF
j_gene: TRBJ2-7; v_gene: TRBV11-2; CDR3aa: CASSLVDSFSRGYYEQYF
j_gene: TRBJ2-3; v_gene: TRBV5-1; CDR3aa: CASSPAETSTDTQYF
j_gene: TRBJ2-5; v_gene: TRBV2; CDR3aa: CASPRDRGRETQYF
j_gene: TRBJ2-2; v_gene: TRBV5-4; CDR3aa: CASSLRADTINTGELFF
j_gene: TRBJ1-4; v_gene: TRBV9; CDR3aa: CASNPGNRDEKLFF
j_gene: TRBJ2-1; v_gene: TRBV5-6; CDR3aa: CASNPWPWTDNNEQFF
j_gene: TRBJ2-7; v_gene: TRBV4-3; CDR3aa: CASSQGTGGYYEQYF
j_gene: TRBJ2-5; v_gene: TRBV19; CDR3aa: CASSIAQGSETQYF
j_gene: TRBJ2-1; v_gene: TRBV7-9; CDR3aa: CASSGRTGRLAGGRFF